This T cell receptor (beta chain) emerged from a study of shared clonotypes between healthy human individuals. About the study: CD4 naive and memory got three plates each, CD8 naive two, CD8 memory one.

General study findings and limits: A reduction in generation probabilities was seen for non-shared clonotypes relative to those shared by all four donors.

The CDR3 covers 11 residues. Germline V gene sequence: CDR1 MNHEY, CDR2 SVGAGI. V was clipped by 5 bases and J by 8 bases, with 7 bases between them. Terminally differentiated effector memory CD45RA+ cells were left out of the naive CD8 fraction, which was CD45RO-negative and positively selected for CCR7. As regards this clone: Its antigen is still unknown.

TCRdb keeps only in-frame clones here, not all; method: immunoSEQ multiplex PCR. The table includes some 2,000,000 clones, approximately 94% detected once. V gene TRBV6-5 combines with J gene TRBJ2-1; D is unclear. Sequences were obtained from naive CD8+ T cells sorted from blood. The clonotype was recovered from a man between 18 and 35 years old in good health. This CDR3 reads CASSGWDEQFF. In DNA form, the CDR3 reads TGTGCCAGCAGTGGCTGGGATGAGCAGTTCTTC.